The present entry profiles one T cell receptor beta chain with its context. Its matching antigen is unknown. These data come from a study of cytomegalovirus exposure and HLA in healthy donors. The PCR ran on 60 Vbeta and 13 Jbeta primers. The repertoire was sequenced with immunoSEQ multiplex PCR; TCRdb's copy has only in-frame clones and lacks some. The sample has over 100,000 clones. V dropped 1 base and J dropped 5; count of bases not matched to a gene: 4. The CDR3 totals 15 residues. Germline V gene data show CDR1 as SNHLY and CDR2 as FYNNEI. Points from the study as a whole: By a later analysis, the bulk of CMV-associated TCR beta chains appeared HLA-restricted. In a later analysis, specific HLA alleles were associated with over 15,000 TCR beta sequences at a 0.05 false discovery rate. TCR beta V- and J-gene trimming, according to a later analysis, was linked to a missense DCLRE1C variant. The productive fraction for most TCR beta V segments was about 90% or about 30% in an earlier analysis.

Sample: PBMCs. The rearrangement joins TRBV2 to TRBJ2-1, with 8 bases aligning to TRBD2. The clonotype was recovered from a woman aged 40 to 50 in good health and CMV-seropositive. The CDR3 here is CASSEGLAGNNEQFF. In DNA form, the CDR3 reads TGTGCCAGCAGTGAAGGTCTAGCGGGTAACAATGAGCAGTTCTTC.